One T cell receptor (beta chain) is described in this entry. Its target antigen remains unknown. The input lacks base qualities; no much larger clone sits a single base away. The data were obtained in a study of cytomegalovirus exposure and HLA in healthy donors (dated by TCRdb to the late 2010s). For the study in its entirety: An earlier analysis of 587 of the donors reported approximately 280 Gb of sequence data and around 120 million unique TCR beta sequences obtained from some 200 million T cells. An early release covering about 600 HLA-typed donors comprised approximately 290 gigabases of sequencing data and tens of millions of unique TCR sequences. The genetic ancestry cluster associated with self-reported Caucasian donors included approximately 85% of the roughly 410 genotyped donors. The aim of the study was to test whether cataloging public T cell receptors could identify signatures of past pathogen exposure. The study used immunosequencing to profile the T cell repertoires of 666 subjects and linked those repertoires to cytomegalovirus serostatus. Besides the first cohort of more than 650 subjects, a separate validation cohort made up of over a hundred different subjects was used. To predict cytomegalovirus infection status, the study combined high-throughput TCR immunosequencing, statistical association of individual TCRs with disease status, and machine learning. In a later analysis, previously published TCR beta repertoires from 670 or so donors were re-analyzed and high-resolution HLA genotyping was added so that TCR occurrence patterns could be studied. Rather than drawing on any new phenotypic data, the later analysis identified candidate immune exposures from TCR beta sequences and the way those sequences occurred across donors. To decide whether each TCR beta V gene segment behaved as functional or pseudogenic, an earlier analysis of 587 of the donors relied on high-throughput TCR beta sequencing. Alongside the repertoire data, information on donor age, sex, ethnicity and CMV serostatus was compiled. A later genetic analysis took genome-wide SNP genotypes for about 65% of the 666 donors and used that subset as a discovery cohort. All discovery cohort repertoires had been generated using a single sequencing platform. HLA typing covered class I and class II loci at four-digit resolution. The number of donors typed differed by locus, with roughly 620-630 for A, B, C, DRB1 and DQB1, about 500 for DQA1, about 610 for DPA1, and around 430 for DPB1. Roughly five DR-DQ haplotypes were handled as single units for association and clustering because linkage in the cohort was strong. On average, about 240,000 unique TCR beta nucleotide sequences were sequenced per donor among some 430 genotyped donors of the cohort, with 15% to 20% of those sequences being non-productive. What the authors observed across the whole study: A later genetic analysis reported fewer N-insertions in productive TCRs among donors in an Asian-associated ancestry cluster than the roughly 700-donor mean. The study listed 150 to 200 TCR beta chains as associated with cytomegalovirus. In a later analysis, most CMV-associated TCR beta chains were found to appear HLA-restricted, with HLA associations seemingly driven largely by CMV exposure. Specific HLA alleles were associated with 15,000 to 20,000 TCR beta sequences at a false discovery rate of 0.05 in a later analysis. The only immune exposure information available for the cohort was CMV serostatus. In vitro tests confirmed that a few of the cytomegalovirus-associated TCR beta chains recognize cytomegalovirus antigens. The presence/absence analyses assumed that sequencing depth was roughly uniform across donors, and that assumption may not be true. In a later analysis, HLA-associated TCR beta chains showed more clonal expansion and lower generation probabilities than non-associated chains that were equally common. In a later analysis, the rate of TCR association differed among HLA loci, with DRB1 alleles having the most associated TCRs and HLA-C alleles having the fewest. A later genetic analysis associated a missense DCLRE1C variant with V-gene and J-gene trimming of TCR beta chains, and an independent cohort replicated the association. A cluster of highly shared sequence variants was judged likely to be a technical artifact of the sequencing pipeline. Broadly in line with IMGT annotations, most TCR beta V segments showed up in productive rearrangements about 87% or about 30% of the time in an earlier analysis of several hundred of the donors. Because the 87-base-pair reads could not distinguish some IMGT-functional V segments, including TRBV6-2 and TRBV6-3, those segments were excluded. Several of the top co-occurrence clusters appeared to be linked to parvovirus B19, influenza, CMV and Epstein-Barr virus, according to a later analysis. The classifier was reported to diagnose cytomegalovirus status with high specificity and sensitivity in both the original cohort and the validation cohort. Because some donors lacked HLA typing at each locus, the association tests relied only on the typed subset. The authors suggested that the approach could potentially be extended to other disease states and immunological phenotypes. While some public TCRs were present in many individuals, most TCR sequences turned up only very rarely across donors. Linkage disequilibrium might explain the correlated functional status among segregating V segments, but an unknown experimental factor could not be ruled out. A further reported finding was that TCR beta sequences accurately predicted the HLA-A and HLA-B alleles for most subjects in the first cohort. Only TCR beta chains were sequenced in this cohort, and the absence of alpha or paired-chain data limited detectable features. When HLA alleles, especially DR and DQ, strongly co-occurred, attributing TCR associations to individual alleles was difficult. The earlier analysis of 587 of the donors excluded around 17 rarely observed V segments, including chromosome 9 orphons, because counts were too low.

Library prep was done by the immunoSEQ multiplex PCR assay. For the multiplex PCR, a mixture combining 60 forward primers for TCR Vbeta segments and 13 reverse primers for TCR Jbeta segments was used. The CDR3 region of rearranged TCR beta genes was amplified from genomic DNA by a multiplex PCR assay. Amplified TCR beta libraries were sequenced as 87-base-pair reads on the Illumina HiSeq System. Per the original workflow: A later analysis tallied tens of millions of unique TCR beta chains across the 666 repertoires, and around 9.9 million of those chains were shared by two or more donors. A nearest-neighbor algorithm error-corrected the raw reads and collapsed the reads into unique sequences, merging closely related sequences to remove PCR and sequencing errors. V, D and J gene segments were assigned by aligning CDR3 sequences to IMGT reference sequences. Each retained sequence needed at least a six-nucleotide match to both a V gene segment and a J gene segment. Rearrangements were classified as productive when the CDR3 lacked stop codons and remained in frame with V and J, and all other rearrangements were classified as non-productive. CDR3 was defined according to IMGT convention as the region running from the second conserved V-encoded cysteine to the conserved J-encoded phenylalanine. The earlier analysis of roughly 590 of the donors excluded any sequence lacking an unambiguous match to a single V gene segment. An earlier analysis of a few hundred of the donors called V segments functional above 56.7% productive rearrangements and segregating when the between-donor standard deviation exceeded 5%. A statistical classification framework was built to diagnose cytomegalovirus status from the catalog of TCR beta chain sequences. V and J gene assignment, in a later analysis, came from comparing TCR nucleotide sequences with IMGT/GENE-DB human TR gene sequences. A later analysis assigned CDR3 sequences and most-parsimonious VDJ recombination scenarios with the TCRdist pipeline. A later analysis defined each TCR beta chain by its CDR3 amino acid sequence plus V-gene family, and excluded reads lacking a unique V-gene family. As a way to deal with suspected cross-contamination and a sequencing artifact, a later analysis dropped roughly 620 nucleotide sequences that were highly shared and had low generation probability. In a later analysis, a clonal expansion index for each public chain was calculated from normalized within-repertoire ranks of inferred template counts. In a later analysis, generation probabilities were computed with a VDJ recombination model fitted to out-of-frame rearrangements, and the resulting probabilities were checked against IGoR. In a later analysis, hypergeometric tests were used to score TCR-TCR, TCR-HLA and TCR-CMV co-occurrence, with a repertoire-size bias correction applied to TCR pairs. False discovery rates were estimated in a later analysis by permuting HLA or CMV assignments 20 times. A later analysis grouped co-occurring TCRs with DBSCAN, adding TCRdist sequence similarity when clustering within HLA-allele-positive subsets. For co-occurrence clustering, repertoires with fewer than 30,000 or more than 120,000 public chains were excluded, along with roughly 5 repertoires with anomalous nucleotide sharing. The clones in this table, taken by TCRdb from immuneACCESS, are in-frame only. Not every clone is retained; where verified, under half of the shortfall comes from an unresolved V gene, and the cause of the rest is unknown. V and J calls and clone size come straight from that table; D and trimming were deduced from the DNA. In this sample the table shows fewer than 200,000 clones, less than 85% of which occur a single time. In total, the top ten clones hold around 1.5% of the sample.

Sequences SGHRS (CDR1) and YFSETQ (CDR2) are obtained from the germline V gene. The CDR3 covers 15 residues, taking in both the cysteine and the phenylalanine. The DNA shown is the 45-base CDR3, in frame from base 1. The V and J ends are trimmed by 4 bases and 3 bases, leaving 17 bases between them. The cohort comprised hundreds of healthy bone marrow donors. Cohort members were all nominally healthy when sampled, although unrecorded immune exposures were likely present. The donor was CMV seronegative and was included in the group of several hundred seronegative cohort members. A peripheral blood sample was provided by each donor, and peripheral blood mononuclear cells were used for TCR beta sequencing. The Qiagen DNeasy Blood Extraction Kit was used to extract genomic DNA from the blood cell samples.

Material for sequencing was PBMCs. The chain is assembled from TRBV5-1 and TRBJ2-7, and the D gene may be TRBD1, 9 bases matching. This receptor was obtained from a male donor in good health and CMV-seronegative. The sequenced DNA: TGCGCCAGCAGCCCGGGGGGGACAGGGTTCTACGAGCAGTACTTC. It codes for CASSPGGTGFYEQYF.